This paragraph covers one T cell receptor (beta chain) sequence. The assay was immunoSEQ multiplex PCR, and TCRdb's table has in-frame clones only and misses some. The sample yields about 200,000 clones, 70% to 90% seen once. This entry comes from a study of blood T cell repertoires in COVID-19. Recruits, aged roughly 18 to 95 years, lived in around 24 US areas. Assignment of participants to cohorts was predicated upon participant-reported clinical history. Sequenced input: PBMCs or T cells enriched from blood (not recorded which). The clonotype originates from a woman aged 18-29 years who had recovered from COVID-19.

CDR3 in amino acids: CASSSNNRDRVAGYTF. The CDR3 DNA reads TGTGCCAGCAGCTCAAACAACCGGGACAGGGTTGCTGGCTACACCTTC. V usage is TRBV7-2 and J usage is TRBJ1-2, with 9 bases fitting TRBD1. This CDR3 is built from 16 residues. V lost 4 bases to trimming and J lost 7 bases; unmatched junction nucleotides: 13. Germline CDR1 SGHTA, CDR2 FQGNSA.